Listed here are 19 T cell receptor beta chains from one sample, sequenced in a study of T cell responses to AZD1222 COVID-19 vaccine. Assay used: immunoSEQ multiplex PCR; TCRdb lists only in-frame clones, some missing. Among tens of thousands of clones listed, 85% to 90% were seen once. The specimen was peripheral blood, collected 28 days after the second AZD1222 dose. The receptors here all came from an adult who received the AZD1222 COVID-19 vaccine.

V and J are TRBV10-2 and TRBJ1-4; D uncertain. CDR1 and CDR2 (germline): WSHSY, SAAADI. The V end was cut by 4 bases, the J end by 2 bases, with 11 bases between. This CDR3 is 15 amino acids long. In DNA, the CDR3 is TGCGCCAGCAGTGCGCCTGGGGTTACTAATGAAAAACTGTTTTTT. Residues: CASSAPGVTNEKLFF.

The chain is built from TRBV18 and TRBJ1-1, with a tentative D call TRBD1 (5 bases). Trimming took 3 bases from V and 1 from J, leaving 12 bases between them. Germline V gene data show CDR1 as KGHSH and CDR2 as LQKENI. This CDR3 contains 15 residues. CDR3 in amino acids: CASSPPGLSNTEAFF. The CDR3 coding sequence is TGTGCCAGCTCACCTCCAGGGTTATCGAACACTGAAGCTTTCTTT. Combining the CDR3 with reference TRBV18 and TRBJ1-1 gives the whole variable domain NAGVMQNPRHLVRRRGQEARLRCSPMKGHSHVYWYRQLPEEGLKFMVYLQKENIIDESGMPKERFSAEFPKEGPSILRIQQVVRGDSAAYFCASSPPGLSNTEAFFGQGTRLTVV.

The chain has TRBV11-2 and TRBJ1-6, with D tentatively TRBD1 (5 bases). The germline V gene has CDR1 SGHAT and CDR2 FQNNGV. The V and J ends lost 4 bases and 7 bases respectively, with 17 bases between them. The CDR3 is 16 amino acids. CDR3 sequence reads: CASSSRGGRTNSPLHF. CDR3 sequence (DNA): TGTGCCAGCAGCTCCCGGGGGGGACGGACGAATTCACCCCTCCACTTT.

V usage is TRBV7-6 and J usage is TRBJ1-2; no firm D call. The V gene's germline CDR1 is SGHVS and CDR2 FNYEAQ. Trimming removed 1 base from V and 4 bases from J, with 13 bases in between. The CDR3 contains 15 residues. CDR3 nucleotide sequence: TGTGCCAGCAGCTTAGGTTCAGCACTGGGCTATGGCTACACCTTC. Residues: CASSLGSALGYGYTF.

The V call is TRBV3-1 (or the pseudogene TRBV3-2), the J call TRBJ2-5; D not certain. The V gene's germline CDR1 is LGHDT and CDR2 YNNKEL (reference sequence). CDR3 length equals 11 residues. The V end lost 4 bases, the J end lost 7 bases, and 7 bases lay between the germline ends. The CDR3 loop is CASSRGWTQYF. The CDR3 DNA sequence: TGTGCCAGCAGCCGTGGCTGGACCCAGTACTTC.

The chain is built from TRBV6-6 and TRBJ1-1, with TRBD1 identical over 7 bases. The junction had 8 bases not matched to a gene; V was cut back by 5 bases and J by 5 bases. This CDR3 region has 14 residues. The germline V gene has CDR1 MNHNY and CDR2 SVGAGI (reference sequence). CDR3 loop: CASSPQGGRTEAFF. DNA of the CDR3: TGTGCCAGCAGTCCCCAGGGGGGCAGAACTGAAGCTTTCTTT.

The DNA for the CDR3 is TGTGCCAGCAGCTACCAACTAATTCCAGAGACCCAGTACTTC. Amino acid sequence: CASSYQLIPETQYF. The chain links TRBV7-6 to TRBJ2-5; D is unresolved. This CDR3 has 14 amino acids. V lost 4 bases and J 4 bases, leaving 13 bases between the germline ends. Germline CDR1 and CDR2: SGHVS and FNYEAQ. Based on the CDR3 plus reference TRBV7-6 and TRBJ2-5, the full variable domain is GAGVSQSPRYKVTKRGQDVALRCDPISGHVSLYWYRQALGQGPEFLTYFNYEAQQDKSGLPNDRFSAERPEGSISTLTIQRTEQRDSAMYRCASSYQLIPETQYFGPGTRLLVL.

The CDR3 reads CSGRAGRTEAFF. CDR3 in DNA: TGCAGCGGGAGGGCCGGGAGGACTGAAGCTTTCTTT. The chain recombines TRBV29-1 with TRBJ1-1; D gene uncertain. Germline V gene data show CDR1 as SQVTM and CDR2 as ANQGSEA. Trimming left V 7 bases short and J 5 bases short, with 14 bases between. The length of the CDR3 is 12 residues. The full variable domain, in which reference TRBV29-1 and TRBJ1-1 provide the parts outside the CDR3, is SAVISQKPSRDICQRGTSLTIQCQVDSQVTMMFWYRQQPGQSLTLIATANQGSEATYESGFVIDKFPISRPNLTFSTLTVSNMSPEDSSIYLCSGRAGRTEAFFGQGTRLTVV.

The chain joins TRBV5-6 to TRBJ2-5; D possibly corresponds to TRBD2 (6 bases). V was clipped by 4 bases and J by 2 bases, with 9 bases between them. Germline values: CDR1 SGHDT, CDR2 YYEEEE. The CDR3 loop spans 13 amino acids. In DNA form, the CDR3 reads TGTGCCAGCAGCCGGGACTCGCAAGAGACCCAGTACTTC. This gives the protein CASSRDSQETQYF.

The chain is built from TRBV4-2 and TRBJ1-6; D is unclear. CDR3 size: 16 residues. Germline V gene data show CDR1 as LGHNA and CDR2 as YNFKEQ. Trimming left V 0 bases short and J 7 bases short, with 13 bases between. The DNA for the CDR3 is TGTGCCAGCAGCCAAGATCGGGTCGAGGGAAATTCACCCCTCCACTTT. Amino acid sequence: CASSQDRVEGNSPLHF.

In DNA form, the CDR3 reads TGTGCCAGCAGCTTAGCGCAGGAACTCTCCTACAATGAGCAGTTCTTC. Protein product: CASSLAQELSYNEQFF. The genes are TRBV7-8 and TRBJ2-1; the D is unclear. The CDR3 covers 16 residues. From germline, CDR1 is SGHVS and CDR2 FQNEAQ. V lost 0 bases and J 0 bases, leaving 9 bases between the germline ends.

V is TRBV11-1 and J is TRBJ2-1; 9 nucleotides line up with TRBD2. The junction had 14 bases not matched to a gene; V was cut back by 7 bases and J by 10 bases. Germline-derived CDR1 and CDR2 are SGHAT and FQDESV (reference sequence). The CDR3 extends over 15 amino acids. CDR3 loop: CASTRGGTSSREQFF. In DNA form, the CDR3 reads TGTGCCAGCACCCGAGGGGGGACTAGCTCTAGGGAGCAGTTCTTC.

The rearrangement links TRBV11-2 to TRBJ2-5; D is possibly TRBD1 (6 bases). CDR3 length: 15 amino acids. Trimming took 1 base from V and 2 from J, leaving 11 bases between them. CDR1 is SGHAT and CDR2 is FQNNGV in the germline V gene. The CDR3 reads CASSLAGHTQETQYF. The DNA of the CDR3 is TGTGCCAGCAGCTTAGCGGGACACACTCAAGAGACCCAGTACTTC.

This clone was observed a few times. The CDR3 reads CSASRQGGEKFF. The CDR3 DNA reads as TGCAGTGCTAGTAGGCAGGGGGGCGAGAAGTTCTTC. The gene calls are TRBV20-1 and TRBJ2-1, with D perhaps TRBD1 (7 bases). Per the germline V gene, CDR1 is DFQATT and CDR2 is SNEGSKA (reference sequence). Trimming took off 3 bases at V and 14 bases at J, with 17 bases between the two ends. The CDR3 sequence is 12 residues long.

V usage is TRBV5-5 and J usage is TRBJ2-7; tentative D call: TRBD1 (6 bases). Germline CDR1 and CDR2: SGHKS and YYEKEE (reference sequence). The CDR3 runs 13 residues. Between the trimmed V and J ends, which lost 2 bases and 3 bases, there was a span of 9 bases. Here the CDR3 DNA reads TGTGCCAGCAGCTTAAGGACAGACTACGAGCAGTACTTC. Encoded protein: CASSLRTDYEQYF.

The chain combines TRBV20-1 with TRBJ1-2; D might be TRBD1 (6 bases). The CDR3 runs 13 residues. V lost 3 bases to trimming and J lost 10 bases, with 18 bases between them. The germline V gene has CDR1 DFQATT and CDR2 SNEGSKA (reference sequence). The CDR3 sequence: CSASNRGPNDYTF. The CDR3, as DNA: TGCAGTGCTAGTAATCGGGGGCCAAACGACTACACCTTC.

The sample holds a few counts of this clone. The CDR3 DNA reads as TGTGCCAGCAGCCCAACTGTCCATGGCTACACCTTC. It yields the protein CASSPTVHGYTF. V is TRBV5-8 and J is TRBJ1-2; D is undetermined. Germline-derived CDR1 and CDR2 are SGHTS and YDEGEE. This CDR3 contains 12 residues. Trimming removed 4 bases at V and 6 bases at J, with 10 bases between.

The J gene is TRBJ1-4, the V gene TRBV9, with D hard to call. Germline CDR1 and CDR2: SGDLS and YYNGEE. V was cut by 0 bases and J by 3 bases, with 6 bases left in between. The CDR3 is made up of 14 amino acids. The CDR3 sequence: CASSVGWANEKLFF. DNA for the CDR3: TGTGCCAGCAGCGTAGGTTGGGCTAATGAAAAACTGTTTTTT.

V usage is TRBV10-2 and J usage is TRBJ1-2, with no clear D. The germline gives CDR1 WSHSY, CDR2 SAAADI. With 4 bases removed from V and 5 bases from J, the gap between germline ends came to 11 bases. The CDR3 length is 13 residues. CDR3 amino acids: CASSAGRVYGYTF. CDR3 in DNA: TGCGCCAGCAGTGCCGGCAGAGTTTATGGCTACACCTTC.